This T cell receptor delta chain was obtained from a study of gamma-delta T cells after stem cell transplantation. TCRdb used CATT to re-call clones from the RT-PCR reads. The data contain about 760 delta-chain clones, about 3.3% of them singletons. Trimming removed 2 bases from V and 0 bases from J; junction bases left unmatched: 32. The CDR3 sequence is 26 residues long. Germline V gene lookup returns CDR1 TSWWSYY and CDR2 QGS. This clone appeared a few times. The TCR was taken from a human donor. It is not recorded whose cells these are; they may come from a transplant donor. What was sequenced was gamma-delta T cells. This chain connects TRDV1 to TRDJ1; 11 bases line up with TRDD3. The DNA for the CDR3 is TGTGCTCTTGGGGAATCGCGGGTCCTACGCCTTACGTTTGGTTACTGGGGGATAATAAACACCGATAAACTCATCTTT. This encodes CALGESRVLRLTFGYWGIINTDKLIF.